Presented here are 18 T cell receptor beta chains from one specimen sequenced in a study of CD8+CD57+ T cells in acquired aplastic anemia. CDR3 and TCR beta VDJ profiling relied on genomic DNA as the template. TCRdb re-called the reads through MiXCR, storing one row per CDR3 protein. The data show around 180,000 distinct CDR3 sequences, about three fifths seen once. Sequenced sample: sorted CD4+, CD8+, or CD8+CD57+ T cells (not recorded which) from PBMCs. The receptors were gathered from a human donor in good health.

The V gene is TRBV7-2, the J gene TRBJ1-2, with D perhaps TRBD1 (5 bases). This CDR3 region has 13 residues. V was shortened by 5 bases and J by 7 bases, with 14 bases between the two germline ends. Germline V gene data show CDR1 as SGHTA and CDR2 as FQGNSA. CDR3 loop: CASSRTGASGYTF. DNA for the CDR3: TGTGCCAGCAGCAGAACCGGGGCTTCTGGCTACACCTTC.

CDR3 region: CSLWNYGYTF. The CDR3 DNA is TGCAGTCTATGGAACTATGGCTACACCTTC. This chain links TRBV20-1 with TRBJ1-2; D call uncertain. The CDR3 sequence is 10 residues long. The germline V gene has CDR1 DFQATT and CDR2 SNEGSKA (reference sequence). Trimming pared 8 bases from V and 2 bases from J, leaving 6 bases between.

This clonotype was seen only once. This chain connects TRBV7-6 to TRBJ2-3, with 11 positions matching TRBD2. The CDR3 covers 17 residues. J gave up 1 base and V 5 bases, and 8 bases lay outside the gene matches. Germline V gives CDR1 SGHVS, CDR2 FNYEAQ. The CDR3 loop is CASSTTLAGGRTDTQYF. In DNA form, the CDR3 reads TGTGCCAGCAGCACTACTCTAGCGGGGGGCCGCACAGATACGCAGTATTTT.

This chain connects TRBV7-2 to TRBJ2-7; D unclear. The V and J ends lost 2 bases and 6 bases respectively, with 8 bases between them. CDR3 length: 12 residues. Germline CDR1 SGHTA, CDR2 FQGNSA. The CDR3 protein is CASSLPRSEQYF. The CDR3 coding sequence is TGTGCCAGCAGCTTACCCAGGAGCGAGCAGTACTTC.

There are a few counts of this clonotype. The CDR3 DNA is TGCGCCAGCAGGACCAGTGTCAACACTGAAGCTTTCTTT. Protein: CASRTSVNTEAFF. The chain recombines TRBV10-2 with TRBJ1-1; D remains unclear. The germline V gene encodes CDR1 WSHSY and CDR2 SAAADI. Trimming left V 6 bases short and J 2 bases short, with 10 bases between. This CDR3 is built from 13 residues.

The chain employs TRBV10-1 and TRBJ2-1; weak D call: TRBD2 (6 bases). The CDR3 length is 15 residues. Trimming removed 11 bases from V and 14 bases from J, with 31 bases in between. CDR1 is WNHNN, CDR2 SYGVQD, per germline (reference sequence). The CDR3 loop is CARRYGGFSAFPEFF. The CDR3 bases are TGCGCCCGGCGATACGGGGGTTTCTCGGCCTTTCCTGAGTTCTTC.

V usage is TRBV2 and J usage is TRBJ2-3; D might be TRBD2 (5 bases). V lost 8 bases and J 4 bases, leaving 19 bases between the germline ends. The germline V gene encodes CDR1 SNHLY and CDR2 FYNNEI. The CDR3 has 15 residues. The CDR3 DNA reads TGTGCCAGCGAGCGAGCGGTCCAGCCCGCAGATACGCAGTATTTT. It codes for CASERAVQPADTQYF.

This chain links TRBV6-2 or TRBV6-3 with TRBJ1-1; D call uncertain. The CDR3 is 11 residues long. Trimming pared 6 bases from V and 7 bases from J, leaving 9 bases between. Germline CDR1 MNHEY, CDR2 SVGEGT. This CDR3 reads CASSYTDEAFF. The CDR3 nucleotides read TGTGCCAGCAGCTACACAGATGAAGCTTTCTTT.

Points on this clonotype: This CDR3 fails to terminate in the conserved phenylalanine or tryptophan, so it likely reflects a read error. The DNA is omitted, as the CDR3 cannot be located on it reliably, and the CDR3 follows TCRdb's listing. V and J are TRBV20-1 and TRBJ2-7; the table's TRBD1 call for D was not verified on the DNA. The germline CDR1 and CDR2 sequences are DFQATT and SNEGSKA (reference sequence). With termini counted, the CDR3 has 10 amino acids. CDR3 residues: CSASGDRGGL.

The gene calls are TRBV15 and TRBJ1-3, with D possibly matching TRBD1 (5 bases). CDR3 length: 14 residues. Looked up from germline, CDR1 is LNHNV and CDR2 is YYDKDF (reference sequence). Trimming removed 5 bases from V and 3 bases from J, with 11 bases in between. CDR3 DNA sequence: TGTGCCACCAGCGGGGGGGTTAGTGGAAACACCATATATTTT. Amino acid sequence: CATSGGVSGNTIYF. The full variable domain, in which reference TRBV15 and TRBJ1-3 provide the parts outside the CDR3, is DAMVIQNPRYQVTQFGKPVTLSCSQTLNHNVMYWYQQKSSQAPKLLFHYYDKDFNNEADTPDNFQSRRPNTSFCFLDIRSPGLGDTAMYLCATSGGVSGNTIYFGEGSWLTVV.

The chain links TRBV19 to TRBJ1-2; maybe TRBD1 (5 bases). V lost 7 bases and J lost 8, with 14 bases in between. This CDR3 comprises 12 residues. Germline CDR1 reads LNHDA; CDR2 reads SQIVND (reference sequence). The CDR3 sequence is CASTAGFVGYTF. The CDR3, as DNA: TGTGCCAGTACCGCAGGGTTCGTGGGCTACACCTTC.

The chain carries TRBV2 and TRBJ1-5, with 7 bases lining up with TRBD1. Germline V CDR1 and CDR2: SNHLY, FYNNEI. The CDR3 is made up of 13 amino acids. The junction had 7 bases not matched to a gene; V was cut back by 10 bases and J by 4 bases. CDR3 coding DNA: TGTGCCACTGGACAGGATCTAAATCAGCCCCAGCATTTT. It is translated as CATGQDLNQPQHF.

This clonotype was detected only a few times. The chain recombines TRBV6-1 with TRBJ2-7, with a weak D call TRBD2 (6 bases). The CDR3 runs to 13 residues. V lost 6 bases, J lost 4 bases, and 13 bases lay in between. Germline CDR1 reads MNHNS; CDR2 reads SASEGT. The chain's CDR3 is CASSRTGVYEQYF. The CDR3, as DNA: TGTGCCAGCAGCCGGACGGGGGTTTACGAGCAGTACTTC.

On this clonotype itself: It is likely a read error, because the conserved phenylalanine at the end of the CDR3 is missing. The CDR3 loop reads CVSSIAVTYGYTL. As DNA, the CDR3 is TGTGTCAGTAGTATCGCCGTGACCTATGGCTACACCCTC. The rearrangement links TRBV19 to TRBJ1-2; D unresolved. The germline V gene encodes CDR1 LNHDA and CDR2 SQIVND (reference sequence). This CDR3 contains 13 residues.

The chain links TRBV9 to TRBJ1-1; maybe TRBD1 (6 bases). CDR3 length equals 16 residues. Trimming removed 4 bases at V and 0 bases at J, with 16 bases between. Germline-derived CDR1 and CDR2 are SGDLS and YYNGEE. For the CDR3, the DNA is TGTGCCAGCAGCTTGGCCGAGGGGGGAGTGAACACTGAAGCTTTCTTT. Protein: CASSLAEGGVNTEAFF.

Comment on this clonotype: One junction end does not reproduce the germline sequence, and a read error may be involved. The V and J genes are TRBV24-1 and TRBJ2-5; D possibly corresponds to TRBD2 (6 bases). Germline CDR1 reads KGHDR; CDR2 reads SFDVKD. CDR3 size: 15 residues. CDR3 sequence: CATSDRAGGEETQYF. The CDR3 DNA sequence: TGTGCCACCAGTGATAGGGCAGGAGGGGAAGAGACTCAGTACTTC.

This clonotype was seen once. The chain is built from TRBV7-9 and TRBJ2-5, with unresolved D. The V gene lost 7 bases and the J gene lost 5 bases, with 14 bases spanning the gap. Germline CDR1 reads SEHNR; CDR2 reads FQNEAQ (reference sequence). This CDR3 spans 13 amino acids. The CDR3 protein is CASTLPGLETQYF. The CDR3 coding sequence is TGTGCCAGCACCTTGCCCGGGCTGGAGACCCAGTACTTC.

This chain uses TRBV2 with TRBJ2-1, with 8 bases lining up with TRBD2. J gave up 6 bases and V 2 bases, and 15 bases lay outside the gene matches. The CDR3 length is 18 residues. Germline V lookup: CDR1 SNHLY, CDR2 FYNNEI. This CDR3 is CASSEREEKRGPGNEQFF. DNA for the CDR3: TGTGCCAGCAGTGAACGGGAAGAGAAGCGGGGGCCAGGCAATGAGCAGTTCTTC.